The 28 T cell receptor beta chains given below trace back to one sample, sequenced in a study of OX40 agonist ivuxolimab in advanced cancers. Assay used: immunoSEQ multiplex PCR; TCRdb lists only in-frame clones, some missing. The sample contains some 60,000 clones, about 90% of which appear only once. Sequencing used CD4+ or CD8+ T cells sorted from blood, obtained in a trial of the OX40 agonist ivuxolimab. These receptors were obtained from an adult with an advanced solid tumor such as melanoma, head and neck, liver or kidney cancer.

The chain joins TRBV28 to TRBJ1-5, with D hard to call. The V gene's germline CDR1 is MDHEN and CDR2 SYDVKM. V was pared by 6 bases and J by 5 bases, with 14 bases between. This CDR3 comprises 14 residues. For the CDR3, the DNA is TGTGCCAGCAGGCCACCTGATTTGTATCAGCCCCAGCATTTT. Its translation: CASRPPDLYQPQHF.

This chain links TRBV28 with TRBJ2-5; 7 bases line up with TRBD1. V was clipped by 8 bases and J by 5 bases; unmatched bases: 8. The CDR3 has 13 residues. The germline V gene has CDR1 MDHEN and CDR2 SYDVKM. The CDR3 loop reads CASRETGWETQYF. In nucleotides, the CDR3 is TGTGCCAGCCGTGAGACAGGGTGGGAGACCCAGTACTTC.

The genes are TRBV27 and TRBJ2-7, with D perhaps TRBD1 or TRBD2 (5 bases each). The CDR3 runs to 14 residues. V dropped 3 bases and J dropped 2 bases, with 11 bases sitting between them. Germline assignment: CDR1 MNHEY and CDR2 SMNVEV (reference sequence). CDR3 protein: CASSLGPRTYEQYF. DNA for the CDR3: TGTGCCAGCAGTTTGGGACCCCGGACCTACGAGCAGTACTTC.

The sample holds one count of this clone. The chain joins TRBV5-1 to TRBJ2-3, with D possibly matching TRBD2 (5 bases). With 0 bases removed from V and 2 bases from J, the gap between germline ends came to 13 bases. The CDR3 contains 16 residues. Germline V gene sequence: CDR1 SGHRS, CDR2 YFSETQ. This chain's CDR3 is CASSLAGSVATDTQYF. CDR3 sequence (DNA): TGCGCCAGCAGCTTGGCCGGTAGCGTGGCCACAGATACGCAGTATTTT.

The rearrangement joins TRBV11-3 to TRBJ1-1; D unresolved. The V end lost 1 base, the J end lost 1 base, and 7 bases lay between the germline ends. CDR3 length: 14 amino acids. The germline CDR1 and CDR2 sequences are SGHNT and YENEEA. CDR3 sequence reads: CASSLARQNTEAFF. The CDR3, as DNA: TGTGCCAGCAGCTTAGCTCGACAGAACACTGAAGCTTTCTTT.

In its sample, this clone was seen once. The V and J genes are TRBV10-3 and TRBJ2-7; possibly TRBD2 for D (5 bases). Trimming took 0 bases from V and 1 from J, leaving 19 bases between them. Germline CDR1 reads ENHRY; CDR2 reads SYGVKD. The CDR3 has 18 amino acids. The CDR3 bases are TGTGCCATCAGTGAGTCGAAGGTGGCCAGCGGCCGTTCCTACGAGCAGTACTTC. It is translated as CAISESKVASGRSYEQYF.

The J gene is TRBJ2-3, the V gene TRBV7-2, with 9 bases fitting TRBD1. Germline CDR1 SGHTA, CDR2 FQGNSA. The CDR3 spans 14 residues. V shed 5 bases, J shed 6 bases, and the junction held 6 bases outside the gene matches. This chain's CDR3 is CASSPDRGVDTQYF. CDR3 nucleotides: TGTGCCAGCAGCCCGGACAGGGGTGTTGATACGCAGTATTTT.

This clone was observed a handful of times. The V and J genes are TRBV5-1 and TRBJ1-5; tentatively, D is TRBD1 (6 bases). This CDR3 is built from 15 residues. CDR1 and CDR2 (germline): SGHRS, YFSETQ. Trimming cost V 1 base and J 1 base, with 9 bases left between them. CDR3 residues: CASSLFGGSNQPQHF. The CDR3 DNA follows: TGCGCCAGCAGCTTGTTTGGGGGCAGCAATCAGCCCCAGCATTTT.

The chain joins TRBV19 to TRBJ1-3; maybe TRBD1 (6 bases). Germline V gives CDR1 LNHDA, CDR2 SQIVND (reference sequence). This CDR3 contains 18 residues. V lost 6 bases, J lost 0 bases, and 21 bases lay in between. CDR3: CASSRGVGAMFSGNTIYF. The CDR3 bases are TGTGCCAGTAGCAGAGGTGTGGGGGCTATGTTCTCTGGAAACACCATATATTTT. Full variable domain (missing parts from reference TRBV19 and TRBJ1-3): DGGITQSPKYLFRKEGQNVTLSCEQNLNHDAMYWYRQDPGQGLRLIYYSQIVNDFQKGDIAEGYSVSREKKESFPLTVTSAQKNPTAFYLCASSRGVGAMFSGNTIYFGEGSWLTVV.

The chain is built from TRBV21-1 and TRBJ2-7; the D call TRBD2 from the table was never checked on the DNA. TRBV21-1 is tagged as a pseudogene. The CDR3 spans 11 residues. CDR3 amino acids: CASSLSGEQYF. CDR3 DNA sequence: TGTGCCAGCAGCCTTTCGGGTGAGCAGTACTTC.

The J gene is TRBJ2-7, the V gene TRBV19; TRBD2 agrees at 7 bases. CDR3 size: 15 residues. The V gene end was trimmed by 6 bases and the J gene end by 2 bases; junction bases not matched to a gene: 10. Per germline, CDR1 LNHDA and CDR2 SQIVND (reference sequence). The CDR3 region has the DNA TGTGCCAGTAGCCCGGCGGTAGCGGGTCCCTACGAGCAGTACTTC. This gives the protein CASSPAVAGPYEQYF. Variable domain in full (rest from reference TRBV19 and TRBJ2-7): DGGITQSPKYLFRKEGQNVTLSCEQNLNHDAMYWYRQDPGQGLRLIYYSQIVNDFQKGDIAEGYSVSREKKESFPLTVTSAQKNPTAFYLCASSPAVAGPYEQYFGPGTRLTVT.

This clone appeared once. The chain uses TRBV18 and TRBJ1-3, with a tentative D call TRBD1 (5 bases). The V and J ends lost 4 bases and 0 bases respectively, with 13 bases between them. Germline V gives CDR1 KGHSH, CDR2 LQKENI. The length of the CDR3 is 16 residues. The CDR3 DNA follows: TGTGCCAGCTCACAGACAGCCTCAAGCTCTGGAAACACCATATATTTT. This sequence encodes CASSQTASSSGNTIYF.

This clone was picked up a small number of times. This rearrangement joins TRBV5-1 to TRBJ1-1; 7 nucleotides agree with TRBD1. Germline CDR1 and CDR2: SGHRS and YFSETQ. Unmatched junction bases numbered 9, after V lost 2 bases and J lost 5 bases. This CDR3 is 15 amino acids long. CDR3 protein: CASSFGQTGRTEAFF. The CDR3 DNA reads as TGCGCCAGCAGCTTTGGCCAGACAGGGCGGACTGAAGCTTTCTTT.

The chain joins TRBV7-9 to TRBJ2-3; TRBD2 is a possible D gene (6 bases). The CDR3 consists of 19 residues. V gave up 4 bases and J gave up 0 bases, with 23 bases separating them. The germline V gene has CDR1 SEHNR and CDR2 FQNEAQ (reference sequence). In nucleotides, the CDR3 is TGTGCCAGCAGCTCCGGACGGCGAGGGGCGGGGCCTAGCACAGATACGCAGTATTTT. It is translated as CASSSGRRGAGPSTDTQYF.

The chain uses TRBV11-2 and TRBJ2-5, with D unclear. The CDR3 has 16 amino acids. Germline V gene sequence: CDR1 SGHAT, CDR2 FQNNGV. V lost 2 bases to trimming and J lost 1 base, with 14 bases between them. Written as DNA, the CDR3 is TGTGCCAGCAGCTTACGCGAGAGCCGCTTCCAAGAGACCCAGTACTTC. Its translation: CASSLRESRFQETQYF.

The chain uses TRBV6-1 and TRBJ2-7; a possible D gene is TRBD1 (6 bases). This CDR3 comprises 15 residues. Per the germline V gene, CDR1 is MNHNS and CDR2 is SASEGT. V was pared by 6 bases and J by 3 bases, with 18 bases between. The DNA of the CDR3 is TGTGCCAGCAGCAGACAGGCCCAACCTTTCTACGAGCAGTACTTC. Amino acid sequence: CASSRQAQPFYEQYF.

In this sample, this clone turned up once. The J gene is TRBJ2-7, the V gene TRBV5-1; 8 nucleotides agree with TRBD1. Germline-derived CDR1 and CDR2 are SGHRS and YFSETQ. The CDR3 loop spans 15 amino acids. With V trimmed by 4 bases and J by 3 bases, 9 bases remained unmatched. CDR3 residues: CASSLRTGTLYEQYF. The CDR3 DNA is TGCGCCAGCAGCCTGCGGACAGGGACCCTCTACGAGCAGTACTTC.

This clone appeared a single time. The chain carries TRBV7-3 and TRBJ1-5; 8 nucleotides match TRBD1. CDR1 and CDR2 (germline): SGHTA, FQGTGA. This CDR3 is 15 amino acids long. With 2 bases clipped from V and 7 bases from J, the junction kept 7 bases outside the gene matches. The chain's CDR3 is CASSLGGQEYQPQHF. The CDR3 coding sequence is TGTGCCAGCAGCTTAGGGGGACAGGAGTACCAGCCCCAGCATTTT.

The CDR3 nucleotides are TGTGCCAGCAGTGAACAGGTCAACTCTGGAAACACCATATATTTT. It encodes CASSEQVNSGNTIYF. This sequence joins TRBV2 and TRBJ1-3; D unclear. Germline V CDR1 and CDR2: SNHLY, FYNNEI. Deletions cut 2 bases from V and 0 bases from J, with 8 bases between. There are 15 residues in the CDR3.

The chain links TRBV5-6 to TRBJ2-7; TRBD1 matches at 7 bases. Germline lookup yields CDR1 SGHDT and CDR2 YYEEEE. Germline trimming cut 4 bases from V and 4 bases from J; bases unmatched to any gene: 11. The CDR3 has 15 amino acids. The CDR3 nucleotides are TGTGCCAGCAGCCCCGCACCTGACAGGGAATACGAGCAGTACTTC. Translation gives CASSPAPDREYEQYF.

This chain joins TRBV7-3 and TRBJ2-1; the D is unclear. The CDR3 loop spans 15 amino acids. Trimming took 0 bases from V and 8 from J, leaving 14 bases between them. The germline V gene has CDR1 SGHTA and CDR2 FQGTGA. In nucleotides, the CDR3 is TGTGCCAGCAGCTTAACGTTTAATAGCAGGCATGAGCAGTTCTTC. It specifies CASSLTFNSRHEQFF.

The J gene is TRBJ2-2, the V gene TRBV11-2; the D is unclear. Germline CDR1 and CDR2: SGHAT and FQNNGV. The CDR3 extends over 14 amino acids. The germline V and J ends were trimmed by 3 bases and 3 bases, with 8 bases remaining between them. CDR3 in DNA: TGTGCCAGCAGCTTCAACCAGGACACCGGGGAGCTGTTTTTT. Its translation is CASSFNQDTGELFF.

The V gene is TRBV7-9, the J gene TRBJ2-2; 10 bases are shared with TRBD2. The CDR3 sequence is 16 residues long. CDR1 and CDR2 from the germline V gene are SEHNR and FQNEAQ (reference sequence). V lost 3 bases and J lost 5; bases outside the gene matches: 6. CDR3 sequence: CASSFSGRAGTGELFF. The CDR3 nucleotides are TGTGCCAGCAGCTTCAGCGGGAGGGCCGGGACCGGGGAGCTGTTTTTT.

The V call is TRBV19, the J call TRBJ2-4, with 10 nucleotides matching TRBD1. The J segment lost 8 bases and the V segment lost 6 bases, leaving 7 bases of the junction unmatched. The CDR3 has 14 amino acids. The V gene's germline CDR1 is LNHDA and CDR2 SQIVND (reference sequence). The CDR3 loop reads CASRTTGGKDIQYF. The DNA of the CDR3 is TGTGCCAGTAGAACGACAGGGGGCAAGGACATTCAGTACTTC.

This chain uses TRBV7-2 with TRBJ2-4; no reliable D call. The CDR3 sequence is 15 residues long. Looked up from germline, CDR1 is SGHTA and CDR2 is FQGNSA. The germline V and J ends were trimmed by 1 base and 7 bases, with 14 bases remaining between them. The DNA of the CDR3 is TGTGCCAGCAGCTTAGAGTTGGGTGCCGGCAACATTCAGTACTTC. Amino acid sequence: CASSLELGAGNIQYF.

The V and J genes are TRBV28 and TRBJ1-3; perhaps TRBD1 as D (6 bases). V was trimmed by 4 bases and J by 8 bases, leaving 12 bases between them. In germline, CDR1 is MDHEN, CDR2 SYDVKM. The CDR3 covers 13 residues. DNA of the CDR3: TGTGCCAGCAGTTCCACTGACAGGTACACCATATATTTT. Its translation: CASSSTDRYTIYF.

The chain couples TRBV7-9 to TRBJ1-6, with 7 bases fitting TRBD1. Germline CDR1 and CDR2: SEHNR and FQNEAQ (reference sequence). V dropped 2 bases and J dropped 10; count of bases not matched to a gene: 20. The CDR3 has 19 residues. The CDR3 bases are TGTGCCAGCAGCTTAACCCCACCCGGGGTGGGCAGGGGGTTCTCACCCCTCCACTTT. Translation gives CASSLTPPGVGRGFSPLHF.

The chain recombines TRBV6-1 with TRBJ1-2; D is ambiguous. V dropped 1 base and J dropped 5 bases, with 8 bases sitting between them. CDR3 length equals 13 residues. Germline V gene lookup returns CDR1 MNHNS and CDR2 SASEGT. The CDR3 DNA reads as TGTGCCAGCAGTGAAGTCGGCTATTATGGCTACACCTTC. Protein product: CASSEVGYYGYTF.